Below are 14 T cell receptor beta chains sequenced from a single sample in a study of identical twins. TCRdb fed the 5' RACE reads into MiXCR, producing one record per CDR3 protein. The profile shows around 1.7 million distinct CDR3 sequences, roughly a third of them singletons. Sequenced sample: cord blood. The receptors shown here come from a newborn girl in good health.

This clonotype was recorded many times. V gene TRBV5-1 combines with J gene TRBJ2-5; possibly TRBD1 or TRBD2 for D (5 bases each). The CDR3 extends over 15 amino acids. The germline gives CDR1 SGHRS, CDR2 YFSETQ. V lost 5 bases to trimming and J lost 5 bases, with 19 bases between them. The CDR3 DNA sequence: TGCGCCAGCAGTATGGGGACCCCACTTGTGGAGACCCAGTACTTC. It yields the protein CASSMGTPLVETQYF. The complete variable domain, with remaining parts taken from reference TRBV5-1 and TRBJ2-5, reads KAGVTQTPRYLIKTRGQQVTLSCSPISGHRSVSWYQQTPGQGLQFLFEYFSETQRNKGNFPGRFSGRQFSNSRSEMNVSTLELGDSALYLCASSMGTPLVETQYFGPGTRLLVL.

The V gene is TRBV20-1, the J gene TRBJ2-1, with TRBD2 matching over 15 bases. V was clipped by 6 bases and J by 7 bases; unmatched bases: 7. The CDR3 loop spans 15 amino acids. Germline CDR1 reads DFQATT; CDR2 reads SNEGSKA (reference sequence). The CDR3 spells CSANPGTSGRNEQFF. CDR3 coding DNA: TGCAGTGCCAACCCCGGGACTAGCGGGAGGAATGAGCAGTTCTTC.

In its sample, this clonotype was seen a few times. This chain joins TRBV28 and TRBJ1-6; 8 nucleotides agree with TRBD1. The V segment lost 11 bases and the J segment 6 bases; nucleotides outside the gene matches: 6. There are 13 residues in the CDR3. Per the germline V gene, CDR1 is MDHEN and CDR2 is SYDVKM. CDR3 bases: TGTGCCCACAGGGGGGCCGGTAATTCACCCCTCCACTTT. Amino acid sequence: CAHRGAGNSPLHF.

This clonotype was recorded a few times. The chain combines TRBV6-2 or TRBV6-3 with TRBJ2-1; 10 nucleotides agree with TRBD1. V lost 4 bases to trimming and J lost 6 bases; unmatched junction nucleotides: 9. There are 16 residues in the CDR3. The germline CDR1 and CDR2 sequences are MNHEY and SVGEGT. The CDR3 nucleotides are TGTGCCAGCAGTTCAACTCCGGGACAGGGGCTCAATGAGCAGTTCTTC. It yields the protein CASSSTPGQGLNEQFF.

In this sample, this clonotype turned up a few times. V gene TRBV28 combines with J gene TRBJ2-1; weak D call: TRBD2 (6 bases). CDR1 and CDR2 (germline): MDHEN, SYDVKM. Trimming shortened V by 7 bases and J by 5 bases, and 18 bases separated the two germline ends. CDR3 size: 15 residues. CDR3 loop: CASNRAAGKNNEQFF. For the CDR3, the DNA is TGTGCCAGCAATAGGGCGGCGGGGAAAAACAATGAGCAGTTCTTC.

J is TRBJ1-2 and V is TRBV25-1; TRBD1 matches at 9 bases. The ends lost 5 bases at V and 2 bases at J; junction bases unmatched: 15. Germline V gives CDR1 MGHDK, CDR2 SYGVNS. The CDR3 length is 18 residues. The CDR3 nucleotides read TGTGCCAGCAGTCCTAGTCCCGGGACAGGGAAAGAAAACTATGGCTACACCTTC. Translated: CASSPSPGTGKENYGYTF.

The CDR3 DNA reads TGCGCCAGCAGCTCTCCGGGAACGCCTAATTCACCCCTCCACTTT. It translates to CASSSPGTPNSPLHF. The chain combines TRBV5-1 with TRBJ1-6, with D hard to call. The germline V gene encodes CDR1 SGHRS and CDR2 YFSETQ. The length of the CDR3 is 15 residues. Trimming pared 3 bases from V and 6 bases from J, leaving 13 bases between.

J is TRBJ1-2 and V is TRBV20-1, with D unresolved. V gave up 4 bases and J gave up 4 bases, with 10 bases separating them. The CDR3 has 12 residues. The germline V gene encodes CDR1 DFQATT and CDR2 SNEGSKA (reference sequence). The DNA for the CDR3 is TGCAGTGCTAACGGAGAGGGCTATGGCTACACCTTC. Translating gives CSANGEGYGYTF.

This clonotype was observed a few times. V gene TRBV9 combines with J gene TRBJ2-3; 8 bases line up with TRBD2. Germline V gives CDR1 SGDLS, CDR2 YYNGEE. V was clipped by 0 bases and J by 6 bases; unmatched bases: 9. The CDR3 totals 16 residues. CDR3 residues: CASSVGSGLAGDTQYF. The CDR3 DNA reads TGTGCCAGCAGCGTAGGTTCCGGACTAGCAGGGGATACGCAGTATTTT.

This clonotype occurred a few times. The CDR3 DNA follows: TGTGCCAGCAGCTTAGGGGGACAGGAAAAACTGTTTTTT. Residues: CASSLGGQEKLFF. The V and J genes are TRBV7-9 and TRBJ1-4, with 7 positions matching TRBD1. The germline gives CDR1 SEHNR, CDR2 FQNEAQ (reference sequence). The CDR3 totals 13 residues. The V segment lost 1 base and the J segment 8 bases; nucleotides outside the gene matches: 1.

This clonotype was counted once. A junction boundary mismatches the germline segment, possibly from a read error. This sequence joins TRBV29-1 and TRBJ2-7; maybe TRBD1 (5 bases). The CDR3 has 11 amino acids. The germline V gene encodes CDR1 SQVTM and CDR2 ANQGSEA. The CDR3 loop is CSIDSGYEQYF. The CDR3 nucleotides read TGCAGCATTGACTCAGGGTACGAGCAGTACTTC.

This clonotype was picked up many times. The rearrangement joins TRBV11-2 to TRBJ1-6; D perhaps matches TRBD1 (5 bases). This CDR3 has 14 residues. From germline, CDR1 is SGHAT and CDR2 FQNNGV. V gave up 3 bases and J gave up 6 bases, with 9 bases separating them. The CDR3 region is CASSLGRLNSPLHF. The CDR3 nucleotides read TGTGCCAGCAGCTTGGGACGGCTTAATTCACCCCTCCACTTT.

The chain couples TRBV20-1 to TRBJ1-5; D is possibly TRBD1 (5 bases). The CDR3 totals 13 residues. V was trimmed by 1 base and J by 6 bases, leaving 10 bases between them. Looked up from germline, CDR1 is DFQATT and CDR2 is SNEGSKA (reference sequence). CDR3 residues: CSARGGGGQPQHF. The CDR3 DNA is TGCAGTGCTAGAGGGGGGGGAGGTCAGCCCCAGCATTTT.

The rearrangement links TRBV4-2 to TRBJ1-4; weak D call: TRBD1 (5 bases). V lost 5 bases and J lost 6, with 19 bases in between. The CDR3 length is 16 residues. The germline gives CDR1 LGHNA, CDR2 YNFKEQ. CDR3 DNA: TGTGCCAGCAGCAAAGGGGTCGCGAGGGTTTATGAAAAACTGTTTTTT. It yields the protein CASSKGVARVYEKLFF.